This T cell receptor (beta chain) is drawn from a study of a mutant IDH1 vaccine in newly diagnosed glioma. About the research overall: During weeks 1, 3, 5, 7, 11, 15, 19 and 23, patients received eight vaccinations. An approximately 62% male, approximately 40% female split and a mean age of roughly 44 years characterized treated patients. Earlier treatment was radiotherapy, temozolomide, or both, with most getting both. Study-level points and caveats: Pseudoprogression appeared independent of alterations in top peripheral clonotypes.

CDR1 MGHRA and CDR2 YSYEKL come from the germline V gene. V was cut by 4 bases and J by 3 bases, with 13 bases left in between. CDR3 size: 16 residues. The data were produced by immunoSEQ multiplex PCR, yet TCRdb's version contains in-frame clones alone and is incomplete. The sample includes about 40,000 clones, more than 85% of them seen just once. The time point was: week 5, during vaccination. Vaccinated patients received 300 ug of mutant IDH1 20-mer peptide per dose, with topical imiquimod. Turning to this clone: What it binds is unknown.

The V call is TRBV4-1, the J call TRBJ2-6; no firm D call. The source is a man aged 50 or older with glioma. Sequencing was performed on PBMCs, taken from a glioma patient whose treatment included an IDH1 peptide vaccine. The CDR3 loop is CASSPGSAGGANVLTF. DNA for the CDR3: TGCGCCAGCAGCCCCGGTAGTGCCGGTGGGGCCAACGTCCTGACTTTC.